The table lists the clone carrying this T cell receptor (beta chain) with a few counts. What it binds is not known. One base away lies a much larger clone, so this may be a sequencing read error. Trimming took 6 bases from V and 9 from J; bases not matched to a gene: 9. The CDR3 is made up of 15 amino acids. Germline assignment: CDR1 ENHRY and CDR2 SYGVKD. Template material for amplifying TCR beta CDR3 regions consisted of RNA transcripts. The HTBI primer set served for first-round RT-PCR of the TCR CDR3. Using its own MiXCR run on the multiplex PCR reads, TCRdb lists one record per CDR3 protein. Of over 700,000 distinct CDR3 sequences listed, roughly a third were seen once; the top ten hold less than 35%. The data stem from a study of T cells in Graves' hyperthyroidism and ophthalmopathy. Study-level findings and limits: Ophthalmopathy, which appeared later, was predicted by the model a median approximately six months before onset.

The definition of stable Graves' hyperthyroidism was no ophthalmopathy progression within 18 months. This TCR derives from a woman aged 40 to 55 with Graves' hyperthyroidism. The chain uses TRBV10-3 and TRBJ1-6; 9 nucleotides match TRBD1. Sequenced sample: blood. CDR3: CAISVTGTGRSPLHF. As DNA, the CDR3 is TGTGCCATCAGCGTAACCGGGACAGGGCGTTCACCCCTCCACTTT.